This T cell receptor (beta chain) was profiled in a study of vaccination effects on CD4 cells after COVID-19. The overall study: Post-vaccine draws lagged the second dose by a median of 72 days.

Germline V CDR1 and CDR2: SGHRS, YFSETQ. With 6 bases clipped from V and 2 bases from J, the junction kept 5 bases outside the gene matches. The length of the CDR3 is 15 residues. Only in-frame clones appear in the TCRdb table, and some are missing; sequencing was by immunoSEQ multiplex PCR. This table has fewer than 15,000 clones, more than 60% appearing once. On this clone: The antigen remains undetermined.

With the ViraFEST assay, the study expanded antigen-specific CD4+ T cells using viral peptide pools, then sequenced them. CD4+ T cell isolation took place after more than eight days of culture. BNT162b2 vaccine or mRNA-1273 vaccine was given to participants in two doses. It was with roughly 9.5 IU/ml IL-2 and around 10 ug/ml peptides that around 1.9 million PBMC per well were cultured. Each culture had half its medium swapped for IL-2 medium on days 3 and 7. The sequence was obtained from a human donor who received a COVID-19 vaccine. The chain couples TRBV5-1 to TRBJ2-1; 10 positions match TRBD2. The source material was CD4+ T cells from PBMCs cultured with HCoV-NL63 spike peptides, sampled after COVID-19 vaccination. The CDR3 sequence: CASTQTSGAYNEQFF. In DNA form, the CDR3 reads TGCGCCAGCACACAAACTAGCGGGGCCTACAATGAGCAGTTCTTC.